This T cell receptor beta chain was documented in a study of blood T cell repertoires in COVID-19. Generated by immunoSEQ multiplex PCR, the TCRdb table keeps only in-frame clones and is missing some. The sample yields 52,000 or so clones, 90% seen once. Between the trimmed V and J ends, which lost 1 base and 4 bases, there was a span of 13 bases. Per germline, CDR1 MGHRA and CDR2 YSYEKL. The CDR3 sequence is 15 residues long. This chain connects TRBV4-1 to TRBJ1-1, with D possibly TRBD1 on 6 matching bases. This TCR came from a human donor in a cohort sampled during active COVID-19. Sequencing was carried out using peripheral blood. The chain's CDR3 is CASSQVLGGLTEAFF. CDR3 DNA: TGCGCCAGCAGCCAAGTTCTGGGGGGGCTCACTGAAGCTTTCTTT.